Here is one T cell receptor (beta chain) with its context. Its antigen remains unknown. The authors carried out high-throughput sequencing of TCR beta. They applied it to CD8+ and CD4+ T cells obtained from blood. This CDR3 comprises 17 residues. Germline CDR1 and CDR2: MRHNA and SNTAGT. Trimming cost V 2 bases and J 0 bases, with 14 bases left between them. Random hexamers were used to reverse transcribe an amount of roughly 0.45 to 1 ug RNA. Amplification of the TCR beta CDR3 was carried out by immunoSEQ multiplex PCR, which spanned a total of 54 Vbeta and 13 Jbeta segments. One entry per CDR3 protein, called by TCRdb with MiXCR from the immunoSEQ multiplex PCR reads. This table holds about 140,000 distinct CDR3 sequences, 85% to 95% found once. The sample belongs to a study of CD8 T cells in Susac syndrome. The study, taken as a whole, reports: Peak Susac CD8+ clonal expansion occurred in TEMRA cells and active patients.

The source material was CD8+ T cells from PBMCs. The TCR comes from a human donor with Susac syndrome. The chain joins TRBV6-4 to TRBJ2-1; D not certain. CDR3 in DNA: TGTGCCAGCAGTGACCTGGCCTCTCGTGGCTCCTACAATGAGCAGTTCTTC. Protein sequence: CASSDLASRGSYNEQFF.